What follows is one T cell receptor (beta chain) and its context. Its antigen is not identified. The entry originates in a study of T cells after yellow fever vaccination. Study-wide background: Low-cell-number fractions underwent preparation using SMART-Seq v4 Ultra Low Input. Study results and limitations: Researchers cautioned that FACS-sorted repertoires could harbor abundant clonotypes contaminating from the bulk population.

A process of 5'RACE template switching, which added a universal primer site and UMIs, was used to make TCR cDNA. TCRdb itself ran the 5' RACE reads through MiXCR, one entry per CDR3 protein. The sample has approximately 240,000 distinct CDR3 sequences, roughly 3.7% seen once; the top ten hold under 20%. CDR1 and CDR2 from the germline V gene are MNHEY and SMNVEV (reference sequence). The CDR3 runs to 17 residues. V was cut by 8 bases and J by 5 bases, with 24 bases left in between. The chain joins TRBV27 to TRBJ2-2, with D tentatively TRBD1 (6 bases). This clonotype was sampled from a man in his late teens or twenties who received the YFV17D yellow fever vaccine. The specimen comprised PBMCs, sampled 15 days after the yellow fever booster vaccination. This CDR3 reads CASLPYLGTIETGELFF. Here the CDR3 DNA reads TGTGCCAGCTTACCCTATTTAGGGACAATCGAGACCGGGGAGCTGTTTTTT.